This TCR beta chain was profiled in a study of tumor and adjacent non-tumor tissue in lung cancer. Overall study context: About 4.17 million productive TCRbeta reads were obtained per sample on average.

The CDR3 extends over 12 amino acids. Germline-derived CDR1 and CDR2 are LGHNA and YNFKEQ. This clonotype occurred once. RNA was extracted from bulk tissue without any cell sorting. More than 3 cm separated this lung sample from the edge of the tumor. A modified ARM-PCR protocol with three rounds of nested PCR amplified TCRbeta. TCRdb itself ran the multiplex PCR reads through MiXCR, one entry per CDR3 protein. The sample records tens of thousands of distinct CDR3 sequences, approximately 68% being singletons. The sample consisted of distant non-tumor lung tissue. The TCR was taken from a woman in her 50s with non-small cell lung cancer. This chain joins TRBV4-2 and TRBJ2-7, with D possibly matching TRBD2 (6 bases). In DNA, the CDR3 is TGTGTCAGTAGCACCGGGAGCAACGAGCAGTACTTC. Its translation: CVSSTGSNEQYF.